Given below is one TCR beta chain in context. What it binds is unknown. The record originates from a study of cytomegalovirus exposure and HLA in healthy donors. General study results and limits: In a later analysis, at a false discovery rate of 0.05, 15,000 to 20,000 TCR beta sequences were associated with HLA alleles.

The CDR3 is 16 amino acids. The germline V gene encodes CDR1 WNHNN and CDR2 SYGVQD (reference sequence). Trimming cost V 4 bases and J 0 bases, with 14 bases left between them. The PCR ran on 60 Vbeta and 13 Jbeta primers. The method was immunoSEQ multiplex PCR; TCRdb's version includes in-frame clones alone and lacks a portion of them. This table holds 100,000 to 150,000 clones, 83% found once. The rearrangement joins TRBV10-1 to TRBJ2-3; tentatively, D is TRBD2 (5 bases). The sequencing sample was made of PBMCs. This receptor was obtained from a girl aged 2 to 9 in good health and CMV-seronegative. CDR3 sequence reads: CASSGGAPTSTDTQYF. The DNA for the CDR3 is TGCGCCAGCAGTGGGGGAGCTCCTACTAGCACAGATACGCAGTATTTT.